This TCR beta chain was retrieved from a study of T cell repertoires in cytomegalovirus infection. Looking at the study overall: Public TCR beta signatures provided an indication of both CMV infection and a matching HLA type.

TCRdb called the reads again in MiXCR, with one record for every CDR3 protein. The table has 200,000 to 300,000 distinct CDR3 sequences, approximately 9.2% seen once. This clonotype came up many times. What it recognizes is unknown. V was pared by 5 bases and J by 6 bases, with 5 bases of the junction left unmatched. CDR3 length: 14 amino acids. Germline V lookup: CDR1 MNHGY, CDR2 SAAAGT. Study-wide findings and caveats: Cumulated frequencies of public TCR beta families served to identify carriers of CMV plus the relevant HLA. Across the ex vivo response, the dominant clonotypes were HLA-C-restricted CMV-specific TCR beta clonotypes.

The V gene is TRBV6-8, the J gene TRBJ1-2, with TRBD1 matching over 11 bases. The sequenced material came from PBMCs. The sequence was obtained from a human donor in good health (CMV status not recorded). Some clones in this sample may be carry-over from other donors' samples. CDR3 loop: CASSDGQGAHGYTF. CDR3 nucleotide sequence: TGTGCCAGCAGTGACGGACAGGGGGCCCATGGCTACACCTTC.